Listed below are T cell receptor beta chains from one sample, sequenced in a study of shared clonotypes between healthy human individuals. Method: immunoSEQ multiplex PCR; TCRdb's copy keeps in-frame clones and lacks some. The sample has about 680,000 clones; about 90% are singletons. Source material: naive CD8+ T cells sorted from blood. These receptors all come from a man aged 25 to 40 in good health. CDR3s include the opening cysteine and the closing phenylalanine or tryptophan. A D gene is named only where the DNA matches it firmly. Rows may omit the clone size; those that give it use once, few, many or a size class.

d_gene: -
abundance: -
v_gene: TRBV14
j_gene: TRBJ2-1
CDR3nt: TGTGCCAGCAGGGAGCAGAACTCCTACAATGAGCAGTTCTTC
CDR3aa: CASREQNSYNEQFF

d_gene: -
abundance: -
v_gene: TRBV5-1
j_gene: TRBJ2-7
CDR3nt: TGCGCCAGCAGCTTGGTGGCAGGCGAGCAGTACTTC
CDR3aa: CASSLVAGEQYF

d_gene: TRBD2
abundance: -
v_gene: TRBV12-5
j_gene: TRBJ2-1
CDR3nt: TGTGCTAGTGGTTTAGGACTAGATGGAAGTGAGCAGTTCTTC
CDR3aa: CASGLGLDGSEQFF

d_gene: TRBD2
abundance: -
v_gene: TRBV6-1
j_gene: TRBJ2-7
CDR3nt: TGTGCCAGCAGTGAAAGCGCTAGCGGGTCCTACGAGCAGTACTTC
CDR3aa: CASSESASGSYEQYF

d_gene: -
abundance: few
v_gene: TRBV27
j_gene: TRBJ2-5
CDR3nt: TGTGCCAGCAGTTTACAGGGTGTTGAGGAGACCCAGTACTTC
CDR3aa: CASSLQGVEETQYF

d_gene: -
abundance: -
v_gene: TRBV28
j_gene: TRBJ2-7
CDR3nt: TGTGCCAGCAGTTTCGTAACAGGGCACTCCTACGAGCAGTACTTC
CDR3aa: CASSFVTGHSYEQYF

d_gene: -
abundance: -
v_gene: TRBV27
j_gene: TRBJ2-2
CDR3nt: TGTGCCAGCAGTTGGGGTAGTACGGGATTAGACACCGGGGAGCTGTTTTTT
CDR3aa: CASSWGSTGLDTGELFF

d_gene: TRBD1
abundance: -
v_gene: TRBV4-2
j_gene: TRBJ2-5
CDR3nt: TGTGCCAGCAGCCCCCGATGGACAGGGTATCCGCAAGAGACCCAGTACTTC
CDR3aa: CASSPRWTGYPQETQYF

d_gene: -
abundance: once
v_gene: TRBV5-1
j_gene: TRBJ2-1
CDR3nt: TGCGCCAGCAGCGCACGGAGGGATGAGCAGTTCTTC
CDR3aa: CASSARRDEQFF

d_gene: -
abundance: -
v_gene: TRBV4-1
j_gene: TRBJ2-3
CDR3nt: TGCGCCAGCAGCCATGTCTTCGGAGATACGCAGTATTTT
CDR3aa: CASSHVFGDTQYF

d_gene: -
abundance: -
v_gene: TRBV11-2
j_gene: TRBJ1-4
CDR3nt: TGTGCCAGCAGCCATGAAAAACTGTTTTTT
CDR3aa: CASSHEKLFF

d_gene: -
abundance: -
v_gene: TRBV28
j_gene: TRBJ2-5
CDR3nt: TGTGCCAGCAGTTTATCAGGGGAAGGTCAAGAGACCCAGTACTTC
CDR3aa: CASSLSGEGQETQYF

d_gene: -
abundance: -
v_gene: TRBV18
j_gene: TRBJ2-1
CDR3nt: TGTGCCAGCTCGCCCATCCGGGACGCTGACCAGTTCTTC
CDR3aa: CASSPIRDADQFF

d_gene: -
abundance: -
v_gene: TRBV19
j_gene: TRBJ1-5
CDR3nt: TGTGCCAGTAGGGCCCCCGATAGCAATCAGCCCCAGCATTTT
CDR3aa: CASRAPDSNQPQHF

d_gene: TRBD1
abundance: -
v_gene: TRBV4-1
j_gene: TRBJ1-1
CDR3nt: TGCGCCAGCAGCCAAGAGGGTAATCCAGGGGGTTGGTCGTACACTGAAGCTTTCTTT
CDR3aa: CASSQEGNPGGWSYTEAFF

d_gene: TRBD2
abundance: -
v_gene: TRBV2
j_gene: TRBJ2-1
CDR3nt: TGTGCCAGCAGTCCACGGGAGGGCCTCTACAATGAGCAGTTCTTC
CDR3aa: CASSPREGLYNEQFF

d_gene: -
abundance: once
v_gene: TRBV4-1
j_gene: TRBJ2-3
CDR3nt: TGCGCCAGCAGCCAAGGGGTAAAATTGGAGGCAGATACGCAGTATTTT
CDR3aa: CASSQGVKLEADTQYF

d_gene: -
abundance: -
v_gene: TRBV29-1
j_gene: TRBJ2-7
CDR3nt: TGCAGCGTTCAAGGGGGTAGTAGAGCCTACGAGCAGTACTTC
CDR3aa: CSVQGGSRAYEQYF

d_gene: TRBD2
abundance: -
v_gene: TRBV27
j_gene: TRBJ2-7
CDR3nt: TGTGCCAGCAGTTCCCGGGACTACCAGCAGTACTTC
CDR3aa: CASSSRDYQQYF

d_gene: TRBD1
abundance: -
v_gene: TRBV7-2
j_gene: TRBJ1-4
CDR3nt: TGTGCCAGCAGCACAGGGGTTAACGAAAAACTGTTTTTT
CDR3aa: CASSTGVNEKLFF

d_gene: TRBD2
abundance: -
v_gene: TRBV4-1
j_gene: TRBJ2-7
CDR3nt: TGCGCCAGCAGCCAATATATAACCAGCGGGGAGAGCTCCTACGAGCAGTACTTC
CDR3aa: CASSQYITSGESSYEQYF

d_gene: -
abundance: -
v_gene: TRBV15
j_gene: TRBJ2-3
CDR3nt: TGTGCCACCAGCAGGGGCCCCGTGACTACCGGCACAGATACGCAGTATTTT
CDR3aa: CATSRGPVTTGTDTQYF

d_gene: -
abundance: -
v_gene: TRBV25-1
j_gene: TRBJ2-7
CDR3nt: TGTGCCAGCAGTGCCCCGGCCTACCCCGGGTCCTACGAGCAGTACTTC
CDR3aa: CASSAPAYPGSYEQYF

d_gene: -
abundance: once
v_gene: TRBV10-3
j_gene: TRBJ1-1
CDR3nt: TGTGCCATCAGTGACCCGAAAACCGCGAACACTGAAGCTTTCTTT
CDR3aa: CAISDPKTANTEAFF

d_gene: TRBD1
abundance: -
v_gene: TRBV29-1
j_gene: TRBJ1-2
CDR3nt: TGCAGCGTTGATTTGGGACAGGGTTATGGCTACACCTTC
CDR3aa: CSVDLGQGYGYTF

d_gene: -
abundance: -
v_gene: TRBV18
j_gene: TRBJ1-4
CDR3nt: TGTGCCAGCTCACCAAGGGTGTCCGGGGGCACAGTTAATGAAAAACTGTTTTTT
CDR3aa: CASSPRVSGGTVNEKLFF

d_gene: -
abundance: -
v_gene: TRBV11-2
j_gene: TRBJ2-3
CDR3nt: TGTGCCAGCAGTCGGACCGCCGAGGGCACAGATACGCAGTATTTT
CDR3aa: CASSRTAEGTDTQYF

d_gene: -
abundance: -
v_gene: TRBV2
j_gene: TRBJ2-1
CDR3nt: TGTGCCAGCAGTGATCCTTTTGGGACGGGACGCTACAATGAGCAGTTCTTC
CDR3aa: CASSDPFGTGRYNEQFF

d_gene: TRBD2
abundance: -
v_gene: TRBV6-4
j_gene: TRBJ2-6
CDR3nt: TGTGCCAGCAGGCGGGGGGCAGGGGCCAACGTCCTGACTTTC
CDR3aa: CASRRGAGANVLTF

d_gene: -
abundance: -
v_gene: TRBV29-1
j_gene: TRBJ1-5
CDR3nt: TGCAGCACATGGGACGCTAGCAATCAGCCCCAGCATTTT
CDR3aa: CSTWDASNQPQHF

d_gene: -
abundance: -
v_gene: TRBV11-2
j_gene: TRBJ2-7
CDR3nt: TGTGCCAGCAGCTTAGAAGGGGCTCCAGTCTACGAGCAGTACTTC
CDR3aa: CASSLEGAPVYEQYF

d_gene: TRBD1
abundance: -
v_gene: TRBV29-1
j_gene: TRBJ1-3
CDR3nt: TGCAGCGTTGAAGATCACCGGACAGGGCAATATTTT
CDR3aa: CSVEDHRTGQYF

d_gene: -
abundance: -
v_gene: TRBV14
j_gene: TRBJ1-2
CDR3nt: TGTGCCAGCAGTGGCAGCTCCGGGATCCACTATGGCTACACCTTC
CDR3aa: CASSGSSGIHYGYTF

d_gene: -
abundance: once
v_gene: TRBV29-1
j_gene: TRBJ1-2
CDR3nt: TGCAGCGTTGAAGATAGGAGACACAAGTCCTATGGCTACACCTTC
CDR3aa: CSVEDRRHKSYGYTF

d_gene: TRBD1
abundance: -
v_gene: TRBV10-3
j_gene: TRBJ2-1
CDR3nt: TGTGCCAGTGGGACAGAATCCTACAATGAGCAGTTCTTC
CDR3aa: CASGTESYNEQFF

d_gene: TRBD1
abundance: -
v_gene: TRBV4-1
j_gene: TRBJ2-7
CDR3nt: TGCGCCAGCAGCTACCGACAGGGTATCTCCTACGAGCAGTACTTC
CDR3aa: CASSYRQGISYEQYF

d_gene: TRBD1
abundance: -
v_gene: TRBV29-1
j_gene: TRBJ2-1
CDR3nt: TGCAGCGTTGAAGGAGACAGGGCCGCCTACAATGAGCAGTTCTTC
CDR3aa: CSVEGDRAAYNEQFF

d_gene: -
abundance: -
v_gene: TRBV2
j_gene: TRBJ2-4
CDR3nt: TGTGCCAGCAGTCCTTTTGCAGGTGGGGCCAAAAACATTCAGTACTTC
CDR3aa: CASSPFAGGAKNIQYF

d_gene: -
abundance: -
v_gene: TRBV15
j_gene: TRBJ1-4
CDR3nt: TGTGCCACCAGCAGAGGATCCGACCTCCAATTTAATGAAAAACTGTTTTTT
CDR3aa: CATSRGSDLQFNEKLFF